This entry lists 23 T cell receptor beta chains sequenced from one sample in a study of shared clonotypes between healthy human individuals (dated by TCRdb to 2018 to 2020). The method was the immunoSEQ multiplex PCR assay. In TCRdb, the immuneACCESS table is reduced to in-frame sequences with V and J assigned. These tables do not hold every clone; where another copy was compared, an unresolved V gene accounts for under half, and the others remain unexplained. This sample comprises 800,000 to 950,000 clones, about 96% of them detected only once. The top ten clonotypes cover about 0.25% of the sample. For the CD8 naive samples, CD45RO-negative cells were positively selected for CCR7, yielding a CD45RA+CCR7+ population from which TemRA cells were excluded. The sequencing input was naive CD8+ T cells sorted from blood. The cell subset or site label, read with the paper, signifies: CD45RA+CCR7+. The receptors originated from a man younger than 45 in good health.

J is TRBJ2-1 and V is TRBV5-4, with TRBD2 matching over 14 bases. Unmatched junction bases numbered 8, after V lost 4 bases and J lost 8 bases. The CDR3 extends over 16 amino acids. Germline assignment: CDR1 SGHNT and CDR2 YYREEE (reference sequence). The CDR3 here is CASSGGTSGRIDEQFF. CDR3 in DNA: TGTGCCAGCAGCGGGGGGACTAGCGGGAGAATAGATGAGCAGTTCTTC.

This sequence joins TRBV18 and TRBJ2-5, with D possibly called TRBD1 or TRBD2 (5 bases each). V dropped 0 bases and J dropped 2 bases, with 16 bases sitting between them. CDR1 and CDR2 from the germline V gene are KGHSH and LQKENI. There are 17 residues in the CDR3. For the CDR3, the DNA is TGTGCCAGCTCACCACCACCACCCGAGGGGCTTCAAGAGACCCAGTACTTC. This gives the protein CASSPPPPEGLQETQYF.

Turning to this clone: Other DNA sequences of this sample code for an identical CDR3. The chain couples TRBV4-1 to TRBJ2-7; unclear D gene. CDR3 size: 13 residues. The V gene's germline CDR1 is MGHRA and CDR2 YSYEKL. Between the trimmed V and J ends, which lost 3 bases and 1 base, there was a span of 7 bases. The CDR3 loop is CASSQDGSYEQYF. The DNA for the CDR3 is TGCGCCAGCAGCCAGGACGGGTCCTACGAGCAGTACTTC.

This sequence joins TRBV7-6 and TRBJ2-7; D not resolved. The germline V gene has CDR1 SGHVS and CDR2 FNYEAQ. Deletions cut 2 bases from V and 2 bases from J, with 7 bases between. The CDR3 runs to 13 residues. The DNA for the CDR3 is TGTGCCAGCAGCTTATATCATACCTACGAGCAGTACTTC. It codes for CASSLYHTYEQYF.

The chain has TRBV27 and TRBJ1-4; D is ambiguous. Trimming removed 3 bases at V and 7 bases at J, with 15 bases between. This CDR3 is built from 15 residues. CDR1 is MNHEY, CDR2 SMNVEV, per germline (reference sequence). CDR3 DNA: TGTGCCAGCAGTTTTTTAGAGGGTCTTGGTGAAAAACTGTTTTTT. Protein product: CASSFLEGLGEKLFF.

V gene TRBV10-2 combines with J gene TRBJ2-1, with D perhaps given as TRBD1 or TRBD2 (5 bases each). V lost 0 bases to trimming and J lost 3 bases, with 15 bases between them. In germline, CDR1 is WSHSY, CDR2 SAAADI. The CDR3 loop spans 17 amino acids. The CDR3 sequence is CASSESPGTQHYNEQFF. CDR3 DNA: TGCGCCAGCAGTGAGTCCCCCGGGACCCAGCACTACAATGAGCAGTTCTTC.

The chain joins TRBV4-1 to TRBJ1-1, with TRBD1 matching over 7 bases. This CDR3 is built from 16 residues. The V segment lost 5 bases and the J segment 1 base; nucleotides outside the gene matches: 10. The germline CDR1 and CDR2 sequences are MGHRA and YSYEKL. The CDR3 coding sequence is TGCGCCAGCAGCGGAGCCTATGGGGACAGGAACACTGAAGCTTTCTTT. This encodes CASSGAYGDRNTEAFF.

The CDR3 DNA sequence: TGTGCCAGTAGACTCAGCGGACAGGGAGGTCAGCCCCAGCATTTT. Amino acids: CASRLSGQGGQPQHF. The chain is built from TRBV19 and TRBJ1-5, with TRBD1 matching 8 bases. The germline V gene has CDR1 LNHDA and CDR2 SQIVND (reference sequence). The CDR3 loop spans 15 amino acids. Trimming cost V 6 bases and J 6 bases; bases outside gene matches: 10.

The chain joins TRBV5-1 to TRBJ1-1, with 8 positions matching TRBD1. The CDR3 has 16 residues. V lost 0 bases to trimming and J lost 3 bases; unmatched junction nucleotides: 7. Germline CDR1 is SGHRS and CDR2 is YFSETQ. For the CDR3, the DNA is TGCGCCAGCAGCTTGGCCGGGGACAGGTACTACACTGAAGCTTTCTTT. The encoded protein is CASSLAGDRYYTEAFF.

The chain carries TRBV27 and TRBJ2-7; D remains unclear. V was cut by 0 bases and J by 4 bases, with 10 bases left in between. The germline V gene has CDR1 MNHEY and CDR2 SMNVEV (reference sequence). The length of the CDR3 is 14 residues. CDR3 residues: CASSLSLGIYEQYF. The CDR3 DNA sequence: TGTGCCAGCAGTTTATCGCTAGGTATATACGAGCAGTACTTC.

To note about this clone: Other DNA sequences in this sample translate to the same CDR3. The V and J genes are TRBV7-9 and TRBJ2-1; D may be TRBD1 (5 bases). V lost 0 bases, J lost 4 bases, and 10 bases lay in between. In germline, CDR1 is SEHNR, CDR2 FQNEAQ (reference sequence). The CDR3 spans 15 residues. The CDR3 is CASSLAQGLYNEQFF. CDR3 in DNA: TGTGCCAGCAGCTTAGCTCAGGGCTTATACAATGAGCAGTTCTTC.

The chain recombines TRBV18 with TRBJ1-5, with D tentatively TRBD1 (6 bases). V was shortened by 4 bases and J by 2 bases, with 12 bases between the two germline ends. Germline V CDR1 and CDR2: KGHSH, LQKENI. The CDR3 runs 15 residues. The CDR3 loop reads CASSRSGGGNQPQHF. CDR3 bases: TGTGCCAGCTCACGGTCCGGGGGCGGCAATCAGCCCCAGCATTTT.

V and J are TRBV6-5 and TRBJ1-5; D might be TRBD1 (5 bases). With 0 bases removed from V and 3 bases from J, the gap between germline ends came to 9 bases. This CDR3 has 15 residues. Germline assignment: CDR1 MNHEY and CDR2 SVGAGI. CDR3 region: CASSYSAGINQPQHF. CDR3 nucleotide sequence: TGTGCCAGCAGTTACTCGGCAGGGATCAATCAGCCCCAGCATTTT.

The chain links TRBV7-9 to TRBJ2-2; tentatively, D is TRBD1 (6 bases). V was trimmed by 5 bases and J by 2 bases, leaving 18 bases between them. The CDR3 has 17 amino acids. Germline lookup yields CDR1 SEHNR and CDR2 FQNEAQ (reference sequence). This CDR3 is CASSAGPPGTNTGELFF. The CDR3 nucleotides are TGTGCCAGCAGCGCCGGACCGCCAGGGACAAACACCGGGGAGCTGTTTTTT.

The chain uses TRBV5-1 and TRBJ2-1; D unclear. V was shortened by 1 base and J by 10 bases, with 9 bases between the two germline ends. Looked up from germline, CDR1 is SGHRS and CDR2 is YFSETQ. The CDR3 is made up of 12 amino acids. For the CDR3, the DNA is TGCGCCAGCAGCTTGTTTGGGTTGGAGCAGTTCTTC. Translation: CASSLFGLEQFF.

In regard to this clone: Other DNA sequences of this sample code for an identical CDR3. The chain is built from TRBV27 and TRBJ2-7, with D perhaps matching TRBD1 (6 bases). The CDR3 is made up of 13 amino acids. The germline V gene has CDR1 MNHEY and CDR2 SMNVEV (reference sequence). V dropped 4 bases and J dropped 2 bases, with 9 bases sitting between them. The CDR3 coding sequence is TGTGCCAGCAGTTCTGCAGGGGCCTACGAGCAGTACTTC. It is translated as CASSSAGAYEQYF.

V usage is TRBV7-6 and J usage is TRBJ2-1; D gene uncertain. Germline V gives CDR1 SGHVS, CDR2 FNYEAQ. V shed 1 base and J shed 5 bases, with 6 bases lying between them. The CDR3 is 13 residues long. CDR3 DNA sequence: TGTGCCAGCAGCTTAGACGGCGACAATGAGCAGTTCTTC. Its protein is CASSLDGDNEQFF.

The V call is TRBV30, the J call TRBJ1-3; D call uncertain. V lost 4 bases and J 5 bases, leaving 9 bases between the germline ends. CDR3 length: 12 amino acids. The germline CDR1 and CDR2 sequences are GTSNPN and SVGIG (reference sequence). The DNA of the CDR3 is TGTGCCTGGATCCGGACCCGAAACACCATATATTTT. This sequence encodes CAWIRTRNTIYF.

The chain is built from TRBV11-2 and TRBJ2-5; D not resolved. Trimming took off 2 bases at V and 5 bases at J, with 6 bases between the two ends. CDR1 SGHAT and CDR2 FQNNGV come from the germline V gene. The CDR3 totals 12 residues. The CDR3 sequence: CASSLIDETQYF. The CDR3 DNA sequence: TGTGCCAGCAGCTTAATCGACGAGACCCAGTACTTC.

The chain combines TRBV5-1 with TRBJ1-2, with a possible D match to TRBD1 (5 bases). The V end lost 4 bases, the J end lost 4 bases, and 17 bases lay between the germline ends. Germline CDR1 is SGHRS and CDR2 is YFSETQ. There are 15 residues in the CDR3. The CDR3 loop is CASSGPGTGIYGYTF. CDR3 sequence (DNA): TGCGCCAGCAGCGGTCCCGGGACGGGAATCTATGGCTACACCTTC.

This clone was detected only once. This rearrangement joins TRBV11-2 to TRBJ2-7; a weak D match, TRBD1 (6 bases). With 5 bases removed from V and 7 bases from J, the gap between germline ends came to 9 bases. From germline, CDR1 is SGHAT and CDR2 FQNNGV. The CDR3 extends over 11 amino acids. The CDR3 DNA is TGTGCCAGCAGCCCAGGACAGGAGCAGTACTTC. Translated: CASSPGQEQYF.

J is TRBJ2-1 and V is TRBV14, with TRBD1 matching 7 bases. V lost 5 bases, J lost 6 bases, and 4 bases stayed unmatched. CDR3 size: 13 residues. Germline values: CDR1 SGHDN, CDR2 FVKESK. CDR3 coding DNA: TGTGCCAGCAGCTCCAGGACAGGCAATGAGCAGTTCTTC. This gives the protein CASSSRTGNEQFF.

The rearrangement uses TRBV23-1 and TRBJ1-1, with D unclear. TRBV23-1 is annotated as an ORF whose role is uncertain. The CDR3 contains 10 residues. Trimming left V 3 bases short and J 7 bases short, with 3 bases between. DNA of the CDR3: TGCGCCAGCAGTCATATTGAAGCTTTCTTT. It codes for CASSHIEAFF.